The 23 T cell receptor beta chains below come from one sample, sequenced in a study of Tregs in tolerant kidney transplant recipients. These receptors' antigens are unknown. Using immunoSEQ multiplex PCR, the repertoire was profiled, and TCRdb retains in-frame clones only, with some absent. Of 8,000 or so clones listed, 34% are singletons. CFSE-labeled recipient PBMCs were cultured five to seven days with irradiated graft donor PBMCs, then FACS-sorted. The sequencing used CD8+ T cells from blood cultured with allogeneic cells, collected before the transplant. The receptors here all came from a human patient who received a combined kidney and bone marrow transplant.

The chain links TRBV11-2 to TRBJ2-1; 7 nucleotides line up with TRBD2. The germline V gene encodes CDR1 SGHAT and CDR2 FQNNGV. This CDR3 contains 16 residues. V was pared by 5 bases and J by 1 base, with 8 bases of the junction left unmatched. This CDR3 reads CASSPLLAASYNEQFF. The CDR3 DNA reads TGTGCCAGCAGCCCCCTTCTAGCGGCATCCTACAATGAGCAGTTCTTC. The variable domain in full, with the rest retrieved from reference TRBV11-2 and TRBJ2-1, is EAGVAQSPRYKIIEKRQSVAFWCNPISGHATLYWYQQILGQGPKLLIQFQNNGVVDDSQLPKDRFSAERLKGVDSTLKIQPAKLEDSAVYLCASSPLLAASYNEQFFGPGTRLTVL.

The chain is built from TRBV7-2 and TRBJ2-7; D is undetermined. Between the trimmed V and J ends, which lost 1 base and 0 bases, there was a span of 4 bases. Germline V lookup: CDR1 SGHTA, CDR2 FQGNSA. The CDR3 has 13 residues. The CDR3 DNA reads as TGTGCCAGCAGCTTAGACATCTCCTACGAGCAGTACTTC. It codes for CASSLDISYEQYF.

This clone is medium-sized (0.01 to 0.1%) in the sample. The chain has TRBV4-1 and TRBJ2-1; the D gene is possibly TRBD2 (6 bases). The CDR3 extends over 14 amino acids. V lost 3 bases and J 7 bases, leaving 13 bases between the germline ends. Germline V lookup: CDR1 MGHRA, CDR2 YSYEKL. The CDR3 reads CASSQGLAGNEQFF. CDR3 sequence (DNA): TGCGCCAGCAGCCAGGGATTGGCGGGGAATGAGCAGTTCTTC.

The chain carries TRBV27 and TRBJ2-2, with D possibly TRBD2 on 5 matching bases. Trimming cost V 3 bases and J 6 bases, with 11 bases left between them. This CDR3 comprises 14 residues. In germline, CDR1 is MNHEY, CDR2 SMNVEV (reference sequence). The CDR3 is CASSFNSDAGELFF. CDR3 DNA: TGTGCCAGCAGTTTTAATAGCGACGCCGGGGAGCTGTTTTTT.

The gene calls are TRBV7-8 and TRBJ2-7, with D perhaps TRBD2 (7 bases). This CDR3 is 16 amino acids long. Germline V gives CDR1 SGHVS, CDR2 FQNEAQ. The germline V and J ends were trimmed by 7 bases and 7 bases, with 26 bases remaining between them. The CDR3 DNA is TGTGCCAGCATTCCCCGGGGGGCTGGGGCACTATTGGAGCAGTACTTC. Protein sequence: CASIPRGAGALLEQYF.

The chain joins TRBV4-1 to TRBJ2-2; 12 positions agree with TRBD2. With 2 bases clipped from V and 8 bases from J, the junction kept 12 bases outside the gene matches. Germline values: CDR1 MGHRA, CDR2 YSYEKL. The CDR3 spans 18 residues. The CDR3 here is CASSQTTWTSGIGGELFF. The CDR3 coding sequence is TGCGCCAGCAGCCAAACCACCTGGACTAGCGGGATAGGGGGGGAGCTGTTTTTT.

V is TRBV7-9 and J is TRBJ2-1; D perhaps matches TRBD1 (6 bases). Germline CDR1 SEHNR, CDR2 FQNEAQ (reference sequence). Trimming stripped 4 bases from V and 3 bases from J, with 10 bases between. The CDR3 has 14 residues. CDR3 DNA: TGTGCCAGCAGCTCAGGGACATACTACAATGAGCAGTTCTTC. Its protein product is CASSSGTYYNEQFF.

The CDR3 sequence: CASSLGGNEQYF. The CDR3 coding sequence is TGTGCCAGCAGTTTAGGAGGGAACGAGCAGTACTTC. The chain is built from TRBV27 and TRBJ2-7, with D possibly being TRBD2 (6 bases). V lost 2 bases, J lost 5 bases, and 7 bases lay in between. Germline V gene sequence: CDR1 MNHEY, CDR2 SMNVEV (reference sequence). The CDR3 covers 12 residues.

This clone occurred a few times. The gene calls are TRBV7-3 and TRBJ2-7; possible D gene TRBD2, 5 bases. Germline V lookup: CDR1 SGHTA, CDR2 FQGTGA. This CDR3 spans 13 amino acids. Trimming removed 5 bases from V and 0 bases from J, with 8 bases in between. The CDR3 is CASSLRDSYEQYF. The CDR3 coding sequence is TGTGCCAGCAGCCTCCGGGACTCCTACGAGCAGTACTTC.

This clone is termed medium-sized. The rearrangement links TRBV27 to TRBJ2-7, with 9 positions matching TRBD1. This CDR3 has 15 residues. The germline V gene has CDR1 MNHEY and CDR2 SMNVEV (reference sequence). After removal of 2 bases from V and 4 bases from J, the junction contained 6 bases not matched to a gene. The CDR3 loop is CASSLAGTGFYEQYF. CDR3 nucleotides: TGTGCCAGCAGTTTAGCCGGGACAGGGTTTTACGAGCAGTACTTC.

The chain joins TRBV4-1 to TRBJ2-3; the D is unclear. V was clipped by 1 base and J by 1 base, with 3 bases between them. The CDR3 runs to 13 residues. CDR1 and CDR2 from the germline V gene are MGHRA and YSYEKL. CDR3 region: CASSQVGTDTQYF. The CDR3, as DNA: TGCGCCAGCAGCCAAGTCGGCACAGATACGCAGTATTTT.

The chain employs TRBV15 and TRBJ2-2, with a weak D call TRBD2 (5 bases). Looked up from germline, CDR1 is LNHNV and CDR2 is YYDKDF (reference sequence). Trimming shortened V by 2 bases and J by 6 bases, and 10 bases separated the two germline ends. CDR3 length: 14 residues. The CDR3, as DNA: TGTGCCACCAGCAGATCTCCGGAGGCCGGGGAGCTGTTTTTT. Translation gives CATSRSPEAGELFF. The variable domain in full, with the rest retrieved from reference TRBV15 and TRBJ2-2, is DAMVIQNPRYQVTQFGKPVTLSCSQTLNHNVMYWYQQKSSQAPKLLFHYYDKDFNNEADTPDNFQSRRPNTSFCFLDIRSPGLGDTAMYLCATSRSPEAGELFFGEGSRLTVL.

The chain uses TRBV4-1 and TRBJ1-2; 9 bases fit TRBD1. In germline, CDR1 is MGHRA, CDR2 YSYEKL. This CDR3 is 14 amino acids long. The V and J ends lost 3 bases and 8 bases, in that order; junction bases with no gene match: 7. The CDR3 DNA is TGCGCCAGCAGCCAGGCACAGGGGGCAGGGGGCTACACCTTC. Translating gives CASSQAQGAGGYTF.

The chain uses TRBV7-3 and TRBJ2-3; perhaps TRBD2 as D (6 bases). The CDR3 contains 16 residues. Germline CDR1 SGHTA, CDR2 FQGTGA. V lost 3 bases and J 0 bases, leaving 13 bases between the germline ends. The CDR3 region is CASSFQGAGSTDTQYF. DNA of the CDR3: TGTGCCAGCAGCTTCCAGGGTGCGGGGAGCACAGATACGCAGTATTTT. The variable domain in full, completed from reference TRBV7-3 and TRBJ2-3, reads GAGVSQTPSNKVTEKGKYVELRCDPISGHTALYWYRQSLGQGPEFLIYFQGTGAADDSGLPNDRFFAVRPEGSVSTLKIQRTERGDSAVYLCASSFQGAGSTDTQYFGPGTRLTVL.

This clone ranks as medium-sized. The rearrangement uses TRBV5-5 and TRBJ2-1, with D unclear. With 1 base removed from V and 4 bases from J, the gap between germline ends came to 15 bases. The CDR3 runs 16 residues. Germline V gene sequence: CDR1 SGHKS, CDR2 YYEKEE (reference sequence). The CDR3, as DNA: TGTGCCAGCAGCTTGTTCGATAGAGCGATTTACAATGAGCAGTTCTTC. Translation: CASSLFDRAIYNEQFF.

J is TRBJ1-4 and V is TRBV4-1, with 9 bases matching TRBD1. V lost 2 bases and J lost 8; bases outside the gene matches: 9. The CDR3 has 16 residues. Germline-derived CDR1 and CDR2 are MGHRA and YSYEKL. The CDR3 region is CASSQTPGQGGEKLFF. The DNA for the CDR3 is TGCGCCAGCAGCCAAACCCCGGGACAGGGAGGAGAAAAACTGTTTTTT.

This clone appeared a few times. V and J are TRBV2 and TRBJ2-7, with TRBD2 matching 9 bases. The V gene's germline CDR1 is SNHLY and CDR2 FYNNEI. The CDR3 is 15 amino acids. The V segment lost 4 bases and the J segment 2 bases; nucleotides outside the gene matches: 6. In nucleotides, the CDR3 is TGTGCCAGCAGTGCATTTAGCGGGAGACCCTACGAGCAGTACTTC. This translates into CASSAFSGRPYEQYF.

This chain links TRBV19 with TRBJ1-1; 7 nucleotides line up with TRBD1. Germline values: CDR1 LNHDA, CDR2 SQIVND (reference sequence). The V gene end was trimmed by 6 bases and the J gene end by 4 bases; junction bases not matched to a gene: 2. The CDR3 runs to 12 residues. The CDR3 DNA follows: TGTGCCAGTAGGGAGGGGGCCACTGAAGCTTTCTTT. Amino acid sequence: CASREGATEAFF.

CDR3 sequence: CASSPGQNTEAFF. CDR3 sequence (DNA): TGTGCCAGCAGCCCCGGACAGAACACTGAAGCTTTCTTT. The chain joins TRBV5-4 to TRBJ1-1; TRBD1 might be the D (5 bases). Germline V gives CDR1 SGHNT, CDR2 YYREEE (reference sequence). The CDR3 runs 13 residues. V was cut by 4 bases and J by 1 base, with 8 bases left in between.

The rearrangement links TRBV7-9 to TRBJ1-2; D is perhaps TRBD1 (5 bases). Germline CDR1 and CDR2: SEHNR and FQNEAQ (reference sequence). The CDR3 consists of 15 residues. With 3 bases removed from V and 0 bases from J, the gap between germline ends came to 11 bases. CDR3 residues: CASSLQGFTNYGYTF. In DNA, the CDR3 is TGTGCCAGCAGCTTGCAGGGATTTACTAACTATGGCTACACCTTC.

In this sample, this clone is medium-sized (0.01 to 0.1%). The rearrangement links TRBV4-1 to TRBJ2-7, with TRBD2 identical over 9 bases. Germline V gene sequence: CDR1 MGHRA, CDR2 YSYEKL. The CDR3 length is 15 residues. V dropped 1 base and J dropped 1; count of bases not matched to a gene: 2. CDR3: CASSQVAGVSYEQYF. The CDR3 bases are TGCGCCAGCAGCCAAGTAGCGGGGGTGTCCTACGAGCAGTACTTC.

The chain is built from TRBV5-5 and TRBJ1-2; possible D gene TRBD1, 6 bases. V was trimmed by 4 bases and J by 2 bases, leaving 15 bases between them. Germline V gene lookup returns CDR1 SGHKS and CDR2 YYEKEE (reference sequence). The CDR3 extends over 15 amino acids. The CDR3 spells CASSPPTRGNYGYTF. The CDR3 bases are TGTGCCAGCAGCCCCCCGACCAGGGGAAACTATGGCTACACCTTC.

This sequence joins TRBV9 and TRBJ2-1, with 11 bases aligning to TRBD2. Germline CDR1 and CDR2: SGDLS and YYNGEE. CDR3 length: 16 residues. V was pared by 3 bases and J by 5 bases, with 7 bases of the junction left unmatched. CDR3 in DNA: TGTGCCAGCAGCGATTTAGCGGGGGGGCCACACAATGAGCAGTTCTTC. Amino acid sequence: CASSDLAGGPHNEQFF. Filled out from reference TRBV9 and TRBJ2-1, the complete variable domain reads DSGVTQTPKHLITATGQRVTLRCSPRSGDLSVYWYQQSLDQGLQFLIQYYNGEERAKGNILERFSAQQFPDLHSELNLSSLELGDSALYFCASSDLAGGPHNEQFFGPGTRLTVL.